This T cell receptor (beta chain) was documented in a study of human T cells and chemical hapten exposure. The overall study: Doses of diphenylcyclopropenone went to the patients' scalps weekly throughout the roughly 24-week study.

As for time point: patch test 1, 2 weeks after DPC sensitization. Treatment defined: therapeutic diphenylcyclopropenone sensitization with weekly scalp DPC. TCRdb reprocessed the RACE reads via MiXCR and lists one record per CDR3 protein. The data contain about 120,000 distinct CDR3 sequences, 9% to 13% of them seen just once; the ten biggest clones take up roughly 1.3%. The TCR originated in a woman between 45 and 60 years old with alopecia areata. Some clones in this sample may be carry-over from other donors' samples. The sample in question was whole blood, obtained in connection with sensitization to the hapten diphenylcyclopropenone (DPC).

In nucleotides, the CDR3 is TGCAGTGCTAGAGATGACGTCGTACTAGCGGGAGGAGGTCGAGTCTACGAGCAGTACTTC. Translation gives CSARDDVVLAGGGRVYEQYF. This rearrangement joins TRBV20-1 to TRBJ2-7, with 12 positions matching TRBD2. Losses at the gene ends were 0 bases for V and 3 bases for J; bases not matched to a gene: 18. This CDR3 spans 20 amino acids. Germline V gene data show CDR1 as DFQATT and CDR2 as SNEGSKA (reference sequence).